Here is one TCR beta chain with its context. Its antigen is as yet unknown. The V end lost 10 bases, the J end lost 5 bases, and 29 bases lay between the germline ends. This CDR3 region has 17 residues. Looked up from germline, CDR1 is ENHRY and CDR2 is SYGVKD. The sample is drawn from a study of T cells in Graves' hyperthyroidism and ophthalmopathy. General study findings and limits: Ophthalmopathy could be told apart from stable hyperthyroidism with a 13 V-J model. Researchers found most expanded thyroid clonotypes above 0.001 in blood as well.

A patient was excluded if there was uncontrolled infection, other autoimmune disease, pregnancy or lactation. Clinical symptoms, serum thyroxine, TRAb, thyroid ultrasound and orbital computed tomography established diagnosis. RNA transcripts gave rise to amplified TCR beta CDR3 regions. Researchers ran a first-round RT-PCR on the TCR CDR3 using the HTBI primer set. TCRdb fed the multiplex PCR reads into MiXCR, producing one record per CDR3 protein. The sample shows roughly 500,000 distinct CDR3 sequences, about half of them seen only once. The source is an adult woman with Graves' disease, either hyperthyroidism or ophthalmopathy (not recorded which). Sequencing was carried out using peripheral blood or thyroid tissue (not recorded which). J is TRBJ2-5 and V is TRBV10-3; maybe TRBD2 (8 bases). CDR3 in DNA: TGTGCCAACAGACAGGGCGGGGGGAGGATGGTTTGGGAGACCCAGTACTTC. Translating gives CANRQGGGRMVWETQYF.